One sample yielded the 10 T cell receptor beta chains listed below, sequenced in a study of control samples from healthy donors and cancer patients. The protocol was immunoSEQ multiplex PCR, while the TCRdb copy is restricted to in-frame clones and leaves out a portion. Among around 89,000 clones, roughly 86% were seen once, and the ten largest hold about 9.8%. Sequenced sample: blood. The origin of the receptors is a woman aged 60-70 years in good health.

Only one count was recorded for this clone. The V gene is TRBV18, the J gene TRBJ2-1, with D perhaps TRBD2 (7 bases). This CDR3 region has 18 residues. Deletions cut 1 base from V and 7 bases from J, with 23 bases between. Germline CDR1 reads KGHSH; CDR2 reads LQKENI. The CDR3 spells CASSPLQVTGGHGNEQFF. DNA of the CDR3: TGTGCCAGCTCACCACTCCAGGTCACGGGGGGACATGGAAATGAGCAGTTCTTC.

The CDR3 region has the DNA TGTGCCAGCACCACTGGACGGCCACTCGAGCAGTACTTC. This sequence encodes CASTTGRPLEQYF. The chain is built from TRBV7-9 and TRBJ2-7; D remains ambiguous. V was cut by 7 bases and J by 6 bases, with 16 bases left in between. This CDR3 is 13 amino acids long. Germline V gene sequence: CDR1 SEHNR, CDR2 FQNEAQ (reference sequence).

This clone appeared a few times. The J gene is TRBJ1-3, the V gene TRBV4-1; TRBD1 matches 7 bases. V gave up 4 bases and J gave up 0 bases; unmatched junction bases: 12. CDR3 size: 18 residues. Germline CDR1 MGHRA, CDR2 YSYEKL. CDR3: CASSRVTGQMRSGNTIYF. CDR3 in DNA: TGCGCCAGCAGCCGCGTTACGGGACAGATGCGCTCTGGAAACACCATATATTTT.

This rearrangement joins TRBV10-3 to TRBJ1-5; TRBD1 matches at 7 bases. V lost 11 bases, J lost 1 base, and 5 bases stayed unmatched. The CDR3 has 13 amino acids. Germline V gene sequence: CDR1 ENHRY, CDR2 SYGVKD. CDR3 nucleotides: TGTGCCGTACAGGGGAACAGCAATCAGCCCCAGCATTTT. Amino acid sequence: CAVQGNSNQPQHF.

In this sample, this clone turned up a few times. CDR3 sequence (DNA): TGCAGCGTTGTAGAGGGGAATCGTCAGCCCCAGCATTTT. Its protein is CSVVEGNRQPQHF. J is TRBJ1-5 and V is TRBV29-1, with D perhaps matching TRBD1 (5 bases). V was trimmed by 4 bases and J by 6 bases, leaving 13 bases between them. Germline loops: CDR1 SQVTM, CDR2 ANQGSEA. CDR3 length: 13 residues.

The J gene is TRBJ2-7, the V gene TRBV24-1; 14 bases align to TRBD2. This CDR3 spans 20 amino acids. Per germline, CDR1 KGHDR and CDR2 SFDVKD. J lost 3 bases, V lost 2 bases, and 14 bases had no gene match. The CDR3 spells CATSDSPGLAGAGDSYEQYF. DNA of the CDR3: TGTGCCACCAGTGATTCGCCGGGACTAGCGGGAGCCGGGGATAGCTACGAGCAGTACTTC.

V is TRBV6-4 and J is TRBJ1-3, with D unresolved. V dropped 5 bases and J dropped 5 bases, with 1 base sitting between them. This CDR3 comprises 10 residues. Per germline, CDR1 MRHNA and CDR2 SNTAGT. The CDR3 loop reads CASSRNTIYF. CDR3 nucleotides: TGTGCCAGCAGTAGAAACACCATATATTTT.

About this clone: The junction does not match germline at one end; this may be a read error. This chain uses TRBV3-1 (or the pseudogene TRBV3-2) with TRBJ1-5; the D is unclear. The CDR3 spans 14 residues. Germline lookup yields CDR1 LGHDT and CDR2 YNNKEL (reference sequence). This chain's CDR3 is CASSQEGGRQPQHF. As DNA, the CDR3 is TGTGCCAGCAGTCAAGAGGGTGGTAGGCAGCCCCAGCATTTT.

This clone was detected only once. The chain recombines TRBV19 with TRBJ1-1; 7 bases line up with TRBD1. The CDR3 is 14 amino acids. V trimming: 6 bases; J trimming: 2 bases; junction bases outside the gene matches: 6. Germline loops: CDR1 LNHDA, CDR2 SQIVND (reference sequence). The CDR3 is CASRPTGINTEAFF. CDR3 DNA: TGTGCCAGTAGGCCGACAGGGATAAACACTGAAGCTTTCTTT.

The gene calls are TRBV7-2 and TRBJ2-1; perhaps TRBD1 as D (5 bases). There are 13 residues in the CDR3. V was trimmed by 0 bases and J by 10 bases, leaving 10 bases between them. Germline V CDR1 and CDR2: SGHTA, FQGNSA. CDR3 residues: CASSLAHQGEQFF. The CDR3 DNA sequence: TGTGCCAGCAGCTTAGCTCACCAGGGAGAGCAGTTCTTC.